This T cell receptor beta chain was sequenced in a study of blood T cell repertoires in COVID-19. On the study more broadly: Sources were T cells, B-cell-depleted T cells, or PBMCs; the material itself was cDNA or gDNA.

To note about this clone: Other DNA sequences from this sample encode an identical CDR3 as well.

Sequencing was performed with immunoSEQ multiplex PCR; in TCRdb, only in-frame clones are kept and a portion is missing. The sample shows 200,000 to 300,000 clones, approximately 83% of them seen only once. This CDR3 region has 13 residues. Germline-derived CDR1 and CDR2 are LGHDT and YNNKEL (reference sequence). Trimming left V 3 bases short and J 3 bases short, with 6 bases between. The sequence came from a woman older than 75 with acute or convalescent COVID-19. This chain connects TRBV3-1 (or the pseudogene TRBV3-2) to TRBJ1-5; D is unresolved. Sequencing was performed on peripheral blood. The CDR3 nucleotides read TGTGCCAGCAGCCACGGGTCCAATCAGCCCCAGCATTTT. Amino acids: CASSHGSNQPQHF.